Below, 7 T cell receptor beta chains from the same sample are listed, as sequenced in a study of T cell responses to AZD1222 COVID-19 vaccine. Assay used: immunoSEQ multiplex PCR; TCRdb lists only in-frame clones, some missing. Among under 200,000 clones, about 87% were seen once, and the ten largest hold under 3.5%. This specimen consisted of peripheral blood, obtained on day 0 of MenACWY control vaccination. These receptors all come from an adult in good health.

The chain combines TRBV5-1 with TRBJ2-3; 7 positions agree with TRBD2. Germline V gene data show CDR1 as SGHRS and CDR2 as YFSETQ. The junction had 9 bases not matched to a gene; V was cut back by 2 bases and J by 6 bases. The CDR3 totals 15 residues. CDR3 bases: TGCGCCAGCAGCTTAGGCCCGGGAGGCGGGGATACGCAGTATTTT. Translated: CASSLGPGGGDTQYF.

This clone was seen more than once but under ten times. The rearrangement joins TRBV7-2 to TRBJ1-5, with 8 bases identical to TRBD1. Trimming cost V 2 bases and J 3 bases; bases outside gene matches: 6. The CDR3 spans 16 residues. The germline gives CDR1 SGHTA, CDR2 FQGNSA. The DNA for the CDR3 is TGTGCCAGCAGCTTACGGCAGGGGGCCGTCAATCAGCCCCAGCATTTT. This sequence encodes CASSLRQGAVNQPQHF. Variable domain in full (rest from reference TRBV7-2 and TRBJ1-5): GAGVSQSPSNKVTEKGKDVELRCDPISGHTALYWYRQSLGQGLEFLIYFQGNSAPDKSGLPSDRFSAERTGGSVSTLTIQRTQQEDSAVYLCASSLRQGAVNQPQHFGDGTRLSIL.

With respect to this clone: The sample holds other DNA sequences that translate to the same CDR3. The chain is built from TRBV5-1 and TRBJ2-5; D ambiguous. CDR3 length: 11 amino acids. Trimming left V 0 bases short and J 3 bases short, with 0 bases between. CDR1 is SGHRS, CDR2 YFSETQ, per germline. The CDR3 region is CASSLEETQYF. In nucleotides, the CDR3 is TGCGCCAGCAGCTTGGAAGAGACCCAGTACTTC.

This chain uses TRBV7-9 with TRBJ2-5, with D possibly being TRBD2 (6 bases). There are 15 residues in the CDR3. CDR1 and CDR2 from the germline V gene are SEHNR and FQNEAQ (reference sequence). Trimming stripped 5 bases from V and 6 bases from J, with 19 bases between. The DNA for the CDR3 is TGTGCCAGCAGCCTAGAGGAGGGGCGCACTAAGACCCAGTACTTC. Its translation: CASSLEEGRTKTQYF. Based on the CDR3 plus reference TRBV7-9 and TRBJ2-5, the full variable domain is DTGVSQNPRHKITKRGQNVTFRCDPISEHNRLYWYRQTLGQGPEFLTYFQNEAQLEKSRLLSDRFSAERPKGSFSTLEIQRTEQGDSAMYLCASSLEEGRTKTQYFGPGTRLLVL.

The V call is TRBV9, the J call TRBJ1-6, with 7 bases lining up with TRBD1. V lost 3 bases to trimming and J lost 9 bases; unmatched junction nucleotides: 6. Germline assignment: CDR1 SGDLS and CDR2 YYNGEE. This CDR3 comprises 14 residues. In nucleotides, the CDR3 is TGTGCCAGCAGCGGACAGGGAGAGGTTTCACCCCTCCACTTT. It specifies CASSGQGEVSPLHF.

This clone was picked up many times. This chain links TRBV7-9 with TRBJ2-4; TRBD1 or TRBD2 may be the D gene (5 bases each). The CDR3 loop spans 13 amino acids. Germline V gives CDR1 SEHNR, CDR2 FQNEAQ (reference sequence). V lost 2 bases to trimming and J lost 9 bases, with 11 bases between them. As DNA, the CDR3 is TGTGCCAGCAGCTTACAGGGCGGAGGCATTCAGTACTTC. It encodes CASSLQGGGIQYF.

The chain carries TRBV5-4 and TRBJ1-2; D is unclear. The CDR3 is 14 residues long. Germline CDR1 reads SGHNT; CDR2 reads YYREEE (reference sequence). V was trimmed by 0 bases and J by 3 bases, leaving 9 bases between them. The chain's CDR3 is CASSLERWDYGYTF. CDR3 nucleotides: TGTGCCAGCAGCTTGGAACGGTGGGACTATGGCTACACCTTC.